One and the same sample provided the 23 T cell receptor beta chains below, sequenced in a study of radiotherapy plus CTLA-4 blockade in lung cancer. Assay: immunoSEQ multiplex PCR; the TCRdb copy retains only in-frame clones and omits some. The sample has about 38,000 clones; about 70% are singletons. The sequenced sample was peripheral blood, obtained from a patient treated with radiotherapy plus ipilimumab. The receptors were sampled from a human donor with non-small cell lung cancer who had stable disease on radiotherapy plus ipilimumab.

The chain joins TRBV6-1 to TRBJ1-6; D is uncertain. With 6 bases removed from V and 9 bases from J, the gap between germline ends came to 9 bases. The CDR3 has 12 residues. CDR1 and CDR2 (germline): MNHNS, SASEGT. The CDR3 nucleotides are TGTGCCAGCAGATCGGATATTTCACCCCTCCACTTT. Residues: CASRSDISPLHF.

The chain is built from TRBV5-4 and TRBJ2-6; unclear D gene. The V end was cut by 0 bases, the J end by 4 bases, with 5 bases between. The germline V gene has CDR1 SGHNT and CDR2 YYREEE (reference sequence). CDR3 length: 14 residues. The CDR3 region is CASSLVAGANVLTF. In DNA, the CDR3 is TGTGCCAGCAGCTTGGTCGCCGGGGCCAACGTCCTGACTTTC.

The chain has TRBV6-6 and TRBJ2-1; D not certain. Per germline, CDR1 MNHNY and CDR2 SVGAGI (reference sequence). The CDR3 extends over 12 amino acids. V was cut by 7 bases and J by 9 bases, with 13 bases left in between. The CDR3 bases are TGTGCCAGCAACAAGAGGAAACTTGAGCAGTTCTTC. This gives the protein CASNKRKLEQFF.

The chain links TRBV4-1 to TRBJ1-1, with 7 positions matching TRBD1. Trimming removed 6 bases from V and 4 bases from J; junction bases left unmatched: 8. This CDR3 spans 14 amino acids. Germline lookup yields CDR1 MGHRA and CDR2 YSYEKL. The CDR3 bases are TGCGCCAGCAGAGGAGACAGGGCTGGCACTGAAGCTTTCTTT. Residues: CASRGDRAGTEAFF.

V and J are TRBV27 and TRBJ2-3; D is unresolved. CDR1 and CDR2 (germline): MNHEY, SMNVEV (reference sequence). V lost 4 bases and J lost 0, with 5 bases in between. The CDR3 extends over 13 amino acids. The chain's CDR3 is CASSSDSTDTQYF. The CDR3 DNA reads TGTGCCAGCAGTTCGGACAGCACAGATACGCAGTATTTT.

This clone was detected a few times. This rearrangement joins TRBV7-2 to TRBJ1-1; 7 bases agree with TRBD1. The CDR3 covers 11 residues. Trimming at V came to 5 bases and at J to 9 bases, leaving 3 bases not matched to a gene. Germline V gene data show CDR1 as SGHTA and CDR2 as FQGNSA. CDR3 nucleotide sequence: TGTGCCAGCAGCCAGGGGGGCCAAGCTTTCTTT. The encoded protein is CASSQGGQAFF.

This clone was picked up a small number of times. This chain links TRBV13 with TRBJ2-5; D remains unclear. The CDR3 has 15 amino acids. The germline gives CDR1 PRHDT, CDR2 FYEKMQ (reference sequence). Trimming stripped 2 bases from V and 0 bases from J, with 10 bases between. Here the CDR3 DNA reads TGTGCCAGCAGCTTAAGGTACTCGTACCAAGAGACCCAGTACTTC. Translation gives CASSLRYSYQETQYF.

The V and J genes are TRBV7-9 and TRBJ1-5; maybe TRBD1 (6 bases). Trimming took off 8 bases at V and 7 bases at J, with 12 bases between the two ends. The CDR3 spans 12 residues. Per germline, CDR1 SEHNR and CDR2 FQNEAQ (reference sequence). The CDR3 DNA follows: TGTGCCAGCCGGGGGGCAGGACAGCCCCAGCATTTT. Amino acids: CASRGAGQPQHF.

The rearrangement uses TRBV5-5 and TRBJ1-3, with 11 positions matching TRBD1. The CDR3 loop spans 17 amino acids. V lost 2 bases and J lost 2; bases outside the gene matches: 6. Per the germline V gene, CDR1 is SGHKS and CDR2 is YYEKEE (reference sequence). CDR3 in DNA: TGTGCCAGCAGCTTTACCGGGACAGGGGGTGCTGGAAACACCATATATTTT. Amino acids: CASSFTGTGGAGNTIYF.

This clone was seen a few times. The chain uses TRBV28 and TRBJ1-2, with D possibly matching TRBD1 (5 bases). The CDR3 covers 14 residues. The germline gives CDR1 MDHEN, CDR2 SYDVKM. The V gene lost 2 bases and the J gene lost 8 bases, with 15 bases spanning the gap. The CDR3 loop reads CASSLTYAGFGYTF. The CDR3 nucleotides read TGTGCCAGCAGTTTAACGTACGCAGGGTTCGGCTACACCTTC.

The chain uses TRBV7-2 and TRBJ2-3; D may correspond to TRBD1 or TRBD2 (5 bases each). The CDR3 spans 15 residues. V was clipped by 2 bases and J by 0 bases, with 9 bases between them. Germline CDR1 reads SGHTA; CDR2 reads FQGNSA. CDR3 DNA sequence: TGTGCCAGCAGCTTAAGGGACGGAAGCACAGATACGCAGTATTTT. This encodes CASSLRDGSTDTQYF.

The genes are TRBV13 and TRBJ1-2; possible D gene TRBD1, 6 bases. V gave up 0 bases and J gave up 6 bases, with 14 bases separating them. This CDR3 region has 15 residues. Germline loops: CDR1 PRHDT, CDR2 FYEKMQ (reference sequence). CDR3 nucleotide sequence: TGTGCCAGCAGCTTAGGCCGGTGGCAGGGGAATGGCTACACCTTC. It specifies CASSLGRWQGNGYTF.

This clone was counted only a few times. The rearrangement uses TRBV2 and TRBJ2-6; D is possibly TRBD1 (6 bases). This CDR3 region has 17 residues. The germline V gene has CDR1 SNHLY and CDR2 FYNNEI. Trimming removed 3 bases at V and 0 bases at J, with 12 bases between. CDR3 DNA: TGTGCCAGCAGTGACGGACAGTCTCGCTCTGGGGCCAACGTCCTGACTTTC. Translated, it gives CASSDGQSRSGANVLTF.

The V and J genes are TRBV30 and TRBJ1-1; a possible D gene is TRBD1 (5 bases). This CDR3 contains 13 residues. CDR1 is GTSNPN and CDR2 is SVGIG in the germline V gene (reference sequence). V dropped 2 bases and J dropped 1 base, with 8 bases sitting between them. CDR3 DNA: TGTGCCTGGAGTCCAGGGTCGAACACTGAAGCTTTCTTT. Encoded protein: CAWSPGSNTEAFF.

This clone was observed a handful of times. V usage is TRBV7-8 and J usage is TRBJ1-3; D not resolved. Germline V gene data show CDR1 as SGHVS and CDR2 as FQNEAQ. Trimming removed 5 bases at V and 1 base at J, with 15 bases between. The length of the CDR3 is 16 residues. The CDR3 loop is CASSIDIVSSGNTIYF. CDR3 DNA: TGTGCCAGCAGCATCGACATCGTATCTTCTGGAAACACCATATATTTT.

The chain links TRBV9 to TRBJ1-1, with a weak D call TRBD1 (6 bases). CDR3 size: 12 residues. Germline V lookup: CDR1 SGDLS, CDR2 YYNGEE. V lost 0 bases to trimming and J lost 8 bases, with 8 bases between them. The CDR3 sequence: CASSVGTGEAFF. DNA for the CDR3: TGTGCCAGCAGCGTAGGTACAGGGGAAGCTTTCTTT.

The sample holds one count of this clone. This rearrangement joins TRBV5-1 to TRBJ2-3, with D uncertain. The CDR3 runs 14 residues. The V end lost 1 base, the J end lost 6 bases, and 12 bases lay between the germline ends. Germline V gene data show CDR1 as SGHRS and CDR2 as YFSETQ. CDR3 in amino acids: CASSLNSGSDTQYF. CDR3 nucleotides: TGCGCCAGCAGCTTGAATAGTGGGTCGGATACGCAGTATTTT.

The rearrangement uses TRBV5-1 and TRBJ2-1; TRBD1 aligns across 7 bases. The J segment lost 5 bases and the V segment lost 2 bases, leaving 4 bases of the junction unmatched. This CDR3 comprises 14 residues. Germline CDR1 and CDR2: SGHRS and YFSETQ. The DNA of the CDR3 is TGCGCCAGCAGCTTCGGGACAGTTAACAATGAGCAGTTCTTC. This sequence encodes CASSFGTVNNEQFF.

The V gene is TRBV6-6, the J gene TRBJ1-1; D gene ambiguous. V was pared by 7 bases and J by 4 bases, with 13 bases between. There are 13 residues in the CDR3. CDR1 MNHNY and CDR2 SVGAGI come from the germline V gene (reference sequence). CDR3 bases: TGTGCCAGCACCGACGATGGGGTCACTGAAGCTTTCTTT. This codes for CASTDDGVTEAFF.

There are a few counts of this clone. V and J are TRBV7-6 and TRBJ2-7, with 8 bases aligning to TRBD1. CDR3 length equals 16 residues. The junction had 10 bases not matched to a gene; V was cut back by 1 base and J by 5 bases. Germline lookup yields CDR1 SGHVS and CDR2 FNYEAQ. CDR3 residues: CASSLESGGANNEQYF. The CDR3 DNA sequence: TGTGCCAGCAGCTTAGAATCAGGGGGCGCAAACAACGAGCAGTACTTC.

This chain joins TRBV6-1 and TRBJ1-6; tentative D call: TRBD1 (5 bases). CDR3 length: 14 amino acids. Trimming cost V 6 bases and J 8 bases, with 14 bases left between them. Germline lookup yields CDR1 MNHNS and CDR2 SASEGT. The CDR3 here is CASRDPQEYSPLHF. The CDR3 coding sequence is TGTGCCAGCAGAGATCCACAGGAGTATTCACCCCTCCACTTT.

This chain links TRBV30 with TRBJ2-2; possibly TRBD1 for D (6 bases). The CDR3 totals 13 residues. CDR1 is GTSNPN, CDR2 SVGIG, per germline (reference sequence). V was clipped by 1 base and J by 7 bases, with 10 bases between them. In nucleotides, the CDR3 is TGTGCCTGGAGTGGAGGGGGAGACGGGGAGCTGTTTTTT. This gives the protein CAWSGGGDGELFF. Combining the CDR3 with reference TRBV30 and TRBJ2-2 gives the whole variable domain SQTIHQWPATLVQPVGSPLSLECTVEGTSNPNLYWYRQAAGRGLQLLFYSVGIGQISSEVPQNLSASRPQDRQFILSSKKLLLSDSGFYLCAWSGGGDGELFFGEGSRLTVL.

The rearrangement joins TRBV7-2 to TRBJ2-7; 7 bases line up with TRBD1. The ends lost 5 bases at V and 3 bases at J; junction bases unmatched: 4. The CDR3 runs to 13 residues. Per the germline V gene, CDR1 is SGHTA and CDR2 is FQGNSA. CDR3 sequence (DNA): TGTGCCAGCAGCCTGGGACAGCACTACGAGCAGTACTTC. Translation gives CASSLGQHYEQYF.